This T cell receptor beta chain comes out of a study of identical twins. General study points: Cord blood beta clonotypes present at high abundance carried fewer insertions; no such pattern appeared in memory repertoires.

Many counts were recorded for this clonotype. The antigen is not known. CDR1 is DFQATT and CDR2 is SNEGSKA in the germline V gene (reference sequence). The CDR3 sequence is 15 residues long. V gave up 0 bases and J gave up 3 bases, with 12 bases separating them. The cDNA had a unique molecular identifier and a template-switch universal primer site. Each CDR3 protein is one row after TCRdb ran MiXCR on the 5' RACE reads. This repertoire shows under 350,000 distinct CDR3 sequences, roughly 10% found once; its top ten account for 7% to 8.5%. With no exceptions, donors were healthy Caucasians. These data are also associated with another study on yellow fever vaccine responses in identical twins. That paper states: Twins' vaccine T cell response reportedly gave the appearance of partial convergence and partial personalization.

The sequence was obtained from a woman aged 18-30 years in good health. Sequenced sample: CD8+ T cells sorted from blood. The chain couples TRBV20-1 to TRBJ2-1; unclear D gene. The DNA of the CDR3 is TGCAGTGCTAGAGATCCCTTCCTCCGCTACAATGAGCAGTTCTTC. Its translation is CSARDPFLRYNEQFF.